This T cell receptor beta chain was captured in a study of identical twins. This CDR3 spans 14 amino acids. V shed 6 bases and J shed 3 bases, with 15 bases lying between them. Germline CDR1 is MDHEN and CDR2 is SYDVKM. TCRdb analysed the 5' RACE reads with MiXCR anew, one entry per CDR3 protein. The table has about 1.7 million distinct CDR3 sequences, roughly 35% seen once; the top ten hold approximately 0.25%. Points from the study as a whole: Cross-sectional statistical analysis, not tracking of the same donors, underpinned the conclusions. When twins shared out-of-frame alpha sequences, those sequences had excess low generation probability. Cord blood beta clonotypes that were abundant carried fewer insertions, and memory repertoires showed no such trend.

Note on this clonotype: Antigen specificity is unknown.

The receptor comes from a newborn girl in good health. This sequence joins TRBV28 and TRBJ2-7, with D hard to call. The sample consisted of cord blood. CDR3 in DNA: TGTGCCAGCAGCCTCGCACCGTCGGACTACGAGCAGTACTTC. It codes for CASSLAPSDYEQYF.